A single sample gave rise to the 9 T cell receptor beta chains below, sequenced in a study. TCRdb reprocessed the RT-PCR reads via MiXCR and lists one record per CDR3 protein. Of 650,000 to 800,000 distinct CDR3 sequences in the sample, 13% to 15% are singletons; the top ten hold 3% to 4.5%. What was sequenced was memory CD4+ T cells from blood. The receptors were sampled from a female donor in good health, serving as a healthy control.

Remarks on this clonotype: The DNA is omitted, as the CDR3 cannot be located on it reliably, and the CDR3 follows TCRdb's listing. The genes are TRBV21-1 and TRBJ1-4. TRBV21-1 is marked as a pseudogene. The CDR3 extends over 15 residues, inclusive of both ends. CDR3 loop: CASSKVGPGNEKLFF.

The chain is built from TRBV5-1 and TRBJ1-2; D uncertain. CDR3 size: 13 residues. The V end was cut by 4 bases, the J end by 2 bases, with 9 bases between. Germline V gene data show CDR1 as SGHRS and CDR2 as YFSETQ. Here the CDR3 reads CASSLNSNYGYTF. Written as DNA, the CDR3 is TGCGCCAGCAGCCTTAACAGCAACTATGGCTACACCTTC. The entire variable domain, with the rest obtained from reference TRBV5-1 and TRBJ1-2, is as follows: KAGVTQTPRYLIKTRGQQVTLSCSPISGHRSVSWYQQTPGQGLQFLFEYFSETQRNKGNFPGRFSGRQFSNSRSEMNVSTLELGDSALYLCASSLNSNYGYTFGSGTRLTVV.

This clonotype has just a few counts. The genes are TRBV19 and TRBJ1-5; perhaps TRBD1 as D (5 bases). CDR3 length equals 14 residues. Germline V gives CDR1 LNHDA, CDR2 SQIVND (reference sequence). Trimming took off 1 base at V and 7 bases at J, with 11 bases between the two ends. CDR3 coding DNA: TGTGCCAGTAGTATAGTGGCAGGGAACCAGCCCCAGCATTTT. It specifies CASSIVAGNQPQHF. The whole variable domain, remainder taken from reference TRBV19 and TRBJ1-5, is DGGITQSPKYLFRKEGQNVTLSCEQNLNHDAMYWYRQDPGQGLRLIYYSQIVNDFQKGDIAEGYSVSREKKESFPLTVTSAQKNPTAFYLCASSIVAGNQPQHFGDGTRLSIL.

This clonotype was seen a few times. V usage is TRBV7-2 and J usage is TRBJ2-3; 7 positions match TRBD2. CDR3 length: 14 residues. J gave up 2 bases and V 6 bases, and 5 bases lay outside the gene matches. Looked up from germline, CDR1 is SGHTA and CDR2 is FQGNSA. CDR3 nucleotide sequence: TGTGCCAGCAGTTCAGGACTAGTCACAGATACGCAGTATTTT. Translated, it gives CASSSGLVTDTQYF.

This clonotype was observed at least ten times. V and J are TRBV7-2 and TRBJ2-5, with no clear D. The CDR3 extends over 13 amino acids. Trimming cost V 5 bases and J 6 bases, with 13 bases left between them. The germline CDR1 and CDR2 sequences are SGHTA and FQGNSA. CDR3 sequence: CASSPVPIQTQYF. Here the CDR3 DNA reads TGTGCCAGCAGCCCGGTACCAATCCAGACCCAGTACTTC.

The V call is TRBV20-1, the J call TRBJ2-7; a possible D gene is TRBD2 (5 bases). Germline V gene lookup returns CDR1 DFQATT and CDR2 SNEGSKA (reference sequence). Trimming removed 6 bases at V and 4 bases at J, with 16 bases between. This CDR3 spans 13 amino acids. This CDR3 is CSAERTGGYEQYF. The CDR3 DNA follows: TGCAGTGCGGAGCGAACCGGCGGGTACGAGCAGTACTTC.

A few counts support this clonotype. This chain links TRBV13 with TRBJ2-2; possibly TRBD1 for D (5 bases). The CDR3 covers 15 residues. Trimming removed 5 bases at V and 5 bases at J, with 15 bases between. Per the germline V gene, CDR1 is PRHDT and CDR2 is FYEKMQ (reference sequence). CDR3: CASSPGLGRTGELFF. CDR3 sequence (DNA): TGTGCCAGCAGCCCCGGATTGGGGCGGACCGGGGAGCTGTTTTTT.

The genes are TRBV24-1 and TRBJ2-3, with a tentative D call TRBD2 (6 bases). The V gene's germline CDR1 is KGHDR and CDR2 SFDVKD. The germline V and J ends were trimmed by 1 base and 1 base, with 11 bases remaining between them. The length of the CDR3 is 16 residues. CDR3 sequence: CATSDFGSGGTDTQYF. The CDR3, as DNA: TGTGCCACCAGTGATTTTGGTAGCGGAGGCACAGATACGCAGTATTTT.

This clonotype was detected only a few times. The rearrangement joins TRBV7-2 to TRBJ1-5, with D maybe TRBD1 (5 bases). In germline, CDR1 is SGHTA, CDR2 FQGNSA. V was cut by 2 bases and J by 6 bases, with 17 bases left in between. The CDR3 consists of 16 residues. The CDR3 is CASSLLAGSLGQPQHF. The CDR3 nucleotides read TGTGCCAGCAGCTTATTGGCAGGGAGTTTGGGTCAGCCCCAGCATTTT.